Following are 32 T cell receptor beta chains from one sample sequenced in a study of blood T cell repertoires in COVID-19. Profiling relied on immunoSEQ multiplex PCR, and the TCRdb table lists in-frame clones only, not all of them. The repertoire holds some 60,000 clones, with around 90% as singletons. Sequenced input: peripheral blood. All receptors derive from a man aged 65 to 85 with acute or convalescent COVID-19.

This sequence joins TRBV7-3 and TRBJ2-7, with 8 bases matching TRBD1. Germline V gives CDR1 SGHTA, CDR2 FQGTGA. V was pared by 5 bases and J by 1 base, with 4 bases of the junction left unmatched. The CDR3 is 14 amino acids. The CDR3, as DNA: TGTGCCAGCAGCCCGGACAGGGCATCCTACGAGCAGTACTTC. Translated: CASSPDRASYEQYF.

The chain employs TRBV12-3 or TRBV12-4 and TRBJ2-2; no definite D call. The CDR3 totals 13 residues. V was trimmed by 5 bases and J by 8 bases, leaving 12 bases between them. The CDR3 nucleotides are TGTGCCAGCAGTACTTTCCGCACTGGGGAGCTGTTTTTT. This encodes CASSTFRTGELFF.

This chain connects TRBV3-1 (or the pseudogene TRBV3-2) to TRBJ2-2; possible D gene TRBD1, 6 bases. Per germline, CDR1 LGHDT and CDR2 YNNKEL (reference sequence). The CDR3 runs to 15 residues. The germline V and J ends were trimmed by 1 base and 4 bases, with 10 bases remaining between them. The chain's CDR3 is CASSQGQAFTGELFF. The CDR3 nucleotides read TGTGCCAGCAGCCAAGGACAGGCCTTCACCGGGGAGCTGTTTTTT.

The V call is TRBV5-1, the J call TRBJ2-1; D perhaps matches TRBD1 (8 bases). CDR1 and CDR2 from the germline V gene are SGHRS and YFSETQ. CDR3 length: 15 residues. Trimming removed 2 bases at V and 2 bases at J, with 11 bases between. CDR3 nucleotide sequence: TGCGCCAGCAGCTTCACAGGGGGGGCCTACAATGAGCAGTTCTTC. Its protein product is CASSFTGGAYNEQFF.

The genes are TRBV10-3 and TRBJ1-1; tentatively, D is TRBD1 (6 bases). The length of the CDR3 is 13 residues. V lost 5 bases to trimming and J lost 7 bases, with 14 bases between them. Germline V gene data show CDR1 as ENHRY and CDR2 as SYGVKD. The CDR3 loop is CAISFRGEDEAFF. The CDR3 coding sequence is TGTGCCATCAGTTTCAGGGGAGAGGATGAAGCTTTCTTT.

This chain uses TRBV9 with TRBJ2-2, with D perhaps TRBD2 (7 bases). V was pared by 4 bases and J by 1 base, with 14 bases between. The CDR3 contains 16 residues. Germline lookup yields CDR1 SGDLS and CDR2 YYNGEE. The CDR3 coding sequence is TGTGCCAGCAGCCCGAGGGGGGGCCTGAACACCGGGGAGCTGTTTTTT. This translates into CASSPRGGLNTGELFF.

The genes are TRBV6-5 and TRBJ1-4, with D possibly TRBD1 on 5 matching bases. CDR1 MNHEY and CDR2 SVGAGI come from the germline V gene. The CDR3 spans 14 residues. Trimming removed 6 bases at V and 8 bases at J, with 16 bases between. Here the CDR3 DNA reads TGTGCCAGCAGACCCCTAGACAGAGACGAAAAACTGTTTTTT. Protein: CASRPLDRDEKLFF.

CDR3 region: CASSLGGAGNTIYF. CDR3 DNA: TGTGCCAGCAGTTTGGGGGGAGCGGGAAACACCATATATTTT. The gene calls are TRBV28 and TRBJ1-3, with D possibly TRBD1 on 5 matching bases. This CDR3 spans 14 amino acids. Trimming left V 3 bases short and J 4 bases short, with 10 bases between. CDR1 is MDHEN, CDR2 SYDVKM, per germline. The complete variable domain, with remaining parts taken from reference TRBV28 and TRBJ1-3, reads DVKVTQSSRYLVKRTGEKVFLECVQDMDHENMFWYRQDPGLGLRLIYFSYDVKMKEKGDIPEGYSVSREKKERFSLILESASTNQTSMYLCASSLGGAGNTIYFGEGSWLTVV.

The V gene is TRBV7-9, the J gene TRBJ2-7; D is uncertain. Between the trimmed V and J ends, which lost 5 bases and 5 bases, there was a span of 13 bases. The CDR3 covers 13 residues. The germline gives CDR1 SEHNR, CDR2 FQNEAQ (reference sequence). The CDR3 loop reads CASSPLFINEQYF. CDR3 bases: TGTGCCAGCAGCCCCCTATTCATTAACGAGCAGTACTTC.

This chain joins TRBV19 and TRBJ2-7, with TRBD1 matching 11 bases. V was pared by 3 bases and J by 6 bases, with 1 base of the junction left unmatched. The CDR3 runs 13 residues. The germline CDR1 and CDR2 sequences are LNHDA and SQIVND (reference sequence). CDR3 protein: CASSMGQGGEQYF. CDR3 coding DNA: TGTGCCAGTAGTATGGGACAGGGGGGCGAGCAGTACTTC.

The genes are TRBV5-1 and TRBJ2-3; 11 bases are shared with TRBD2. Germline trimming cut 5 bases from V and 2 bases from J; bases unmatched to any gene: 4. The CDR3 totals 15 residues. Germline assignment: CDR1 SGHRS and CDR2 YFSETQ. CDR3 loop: CASRSLAGDTDTQYF. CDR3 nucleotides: TGCGCCAGCAGGTCACTAGCGGGGGACACAGATACGCAGTATTTT.

Here the CDR3 reads CAWSQGWGLRNIQYF. The CDR3 DNA reads TGTGCCTGGAGCCAGGGGTGGGGGCTGAGAAACATTCAGTACTTC. The gene calls are TRBV30 and TRBJ2-4; a weak D match, TRBD1 (6 bases). Germline-derived CDR1 and CDR2 are GTSNPN and SVGIG (reference sequence). V lost 3 bases, J lost 6 bases, and 18 bases lay in between. CDR3 length: 15 residues.

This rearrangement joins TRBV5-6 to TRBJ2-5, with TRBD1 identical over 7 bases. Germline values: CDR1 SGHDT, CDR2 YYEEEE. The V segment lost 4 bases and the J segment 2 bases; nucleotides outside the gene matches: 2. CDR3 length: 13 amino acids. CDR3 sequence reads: CASSPGQQETQYF. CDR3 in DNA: TGTGCCAGCAGCCCGGGACAGCAAGAGACCCAGTACTTC. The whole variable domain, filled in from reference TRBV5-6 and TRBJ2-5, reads DAGVTQSPTHLIKTRGQQVTLRCSPKSGHDTVSWYQQALGQGPQFIFQYYEEEERQRGNFPDRFSGHQFPNYSSELNVNALLLGDSALYLCASSPGQQETQYFGPGTRLLVL.

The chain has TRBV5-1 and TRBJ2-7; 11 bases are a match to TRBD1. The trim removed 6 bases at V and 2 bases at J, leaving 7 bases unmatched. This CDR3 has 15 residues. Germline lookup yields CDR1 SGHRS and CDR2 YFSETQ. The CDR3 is CASTSGTGGPYEQYF. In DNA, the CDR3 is TGCGCCAGCACCTCCGGGACAGGGGGTCCCTACGAGCAGTACTTC.

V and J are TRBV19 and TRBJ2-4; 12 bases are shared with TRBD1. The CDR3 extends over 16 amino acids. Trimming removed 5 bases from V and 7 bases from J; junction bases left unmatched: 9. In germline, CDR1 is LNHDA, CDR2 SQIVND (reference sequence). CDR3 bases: TGTGCCAGTAGTGGATCGGGACAGGGGGCGAGGAACATTCAGTACTTC. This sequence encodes CASSGSGQGARNIQYF.

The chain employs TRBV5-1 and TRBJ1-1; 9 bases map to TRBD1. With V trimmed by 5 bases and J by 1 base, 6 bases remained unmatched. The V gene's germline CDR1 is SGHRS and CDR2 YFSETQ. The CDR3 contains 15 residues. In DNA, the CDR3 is TGCGCCAGCAGACCGCCGGGACAGGGGAACACTGAAGCTTTCTTT. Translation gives CASRPPGQGNTEAFF.

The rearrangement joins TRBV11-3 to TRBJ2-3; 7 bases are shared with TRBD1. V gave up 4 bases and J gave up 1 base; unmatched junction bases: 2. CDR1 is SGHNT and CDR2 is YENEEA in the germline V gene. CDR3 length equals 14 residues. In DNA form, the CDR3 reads TGTGCCAGCAGCTCAGGACAGGGCACAGATACGCAGTATTTT. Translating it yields CASSSGQGTDTQYF.

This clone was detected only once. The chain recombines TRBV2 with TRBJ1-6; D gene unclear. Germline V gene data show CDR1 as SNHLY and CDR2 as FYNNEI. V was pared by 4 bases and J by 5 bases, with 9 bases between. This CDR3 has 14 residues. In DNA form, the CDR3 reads TGTGCCAGCAGTGTCCGGGTGGATAATTCACCCCTCCACTTT. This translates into CASSVRVDNSPLHF.

The CDR3 nucleotides are TGCGCCAGCAGTTCACAGGGTAGTCAGCCCCAGCATTTT. This sequence encodes CASSSQGSQPQHF. The chain combines TRBV10-2 with TRBJ1-5, with D maybe TRBD1 (6 bases). This CDR3 comprises 13 residues. Deletions cut 5 bases from V and 6 bases from J, with 11 bases between. The germline gives CDR1 WSHSY, CDR2 SAAADI.

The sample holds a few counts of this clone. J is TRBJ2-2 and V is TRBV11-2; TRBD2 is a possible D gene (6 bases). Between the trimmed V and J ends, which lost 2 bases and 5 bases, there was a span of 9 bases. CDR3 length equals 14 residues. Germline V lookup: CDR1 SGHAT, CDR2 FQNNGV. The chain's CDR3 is CASSLTGRTGELFF. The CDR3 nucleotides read TGTGCCAGCAGCTTAACCGGGAGAACCGGGGAGCTGTTTTTT.

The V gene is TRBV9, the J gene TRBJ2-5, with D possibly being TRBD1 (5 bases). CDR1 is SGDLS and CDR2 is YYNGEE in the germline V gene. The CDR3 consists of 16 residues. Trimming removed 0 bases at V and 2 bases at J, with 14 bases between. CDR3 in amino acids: CASSVAQWGTQETQYF. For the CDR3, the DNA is TGTGCCAGCAGCGTAGCTCAGTGGGGCACGCAAGAGACCCAGTACTTC. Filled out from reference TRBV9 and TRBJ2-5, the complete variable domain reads DSGVTQTPKHLITATGQRVTLRCSPRSGDLSVYWYQQSLDQGLQFLIQYYNGEERAKGNILERFSAQQFPDLHSELNLSSLELGDSALYFCASSVAQWGTQETQYFGPGTRLLVL.

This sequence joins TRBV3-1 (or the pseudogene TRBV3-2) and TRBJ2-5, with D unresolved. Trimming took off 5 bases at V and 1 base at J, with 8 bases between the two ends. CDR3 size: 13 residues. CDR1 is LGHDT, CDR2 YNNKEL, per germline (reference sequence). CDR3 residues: CASSSVIQETQYF. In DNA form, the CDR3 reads TGTGCCAGCAGCTCGGTCATCCAAGAGACCCAGTACTTC.

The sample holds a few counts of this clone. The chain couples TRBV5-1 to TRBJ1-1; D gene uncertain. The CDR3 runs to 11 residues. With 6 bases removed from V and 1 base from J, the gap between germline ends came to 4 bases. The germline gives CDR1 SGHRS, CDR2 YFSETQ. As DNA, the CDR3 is TGCGCCAGCACCCAGAACACTGAAGCTTTCTTT. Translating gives CASTQNTEAFF.

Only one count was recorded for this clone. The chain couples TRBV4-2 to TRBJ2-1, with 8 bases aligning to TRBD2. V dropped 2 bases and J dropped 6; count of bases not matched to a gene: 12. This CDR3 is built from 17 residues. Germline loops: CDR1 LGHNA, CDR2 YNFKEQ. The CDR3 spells CASSQITGTRSSNEQFF. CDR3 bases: TGTGCCAGCAGCCAAATCACCGGGACTAGATCGTCCAATGAGCAGTTCTTC.

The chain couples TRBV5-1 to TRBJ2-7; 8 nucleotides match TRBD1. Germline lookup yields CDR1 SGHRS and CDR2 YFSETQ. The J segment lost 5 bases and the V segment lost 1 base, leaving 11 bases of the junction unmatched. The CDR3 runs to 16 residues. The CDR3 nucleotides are TGCGCCAGCAGCTTGTTGGGACAGGCCCAAGCCCACGAGCAGTACTTC. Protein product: CASSLLGQAQAHEQYF.

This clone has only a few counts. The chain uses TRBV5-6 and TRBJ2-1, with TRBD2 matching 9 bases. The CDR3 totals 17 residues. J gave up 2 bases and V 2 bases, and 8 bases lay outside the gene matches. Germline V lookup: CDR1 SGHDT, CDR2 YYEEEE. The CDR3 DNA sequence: TGTGCCAGCAGCTTTGGAATAGCGGGAGCCCCCTACAATGAGCAGTTCTTC. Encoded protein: CASSFGIAGAPYNEQFF.

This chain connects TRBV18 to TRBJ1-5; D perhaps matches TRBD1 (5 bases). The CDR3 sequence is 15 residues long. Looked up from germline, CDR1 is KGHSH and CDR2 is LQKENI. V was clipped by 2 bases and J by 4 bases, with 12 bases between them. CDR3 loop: CASSPSWGENQPQHF. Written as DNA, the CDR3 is TGTGCCAGCTCACCAAGTTGGGGGGAGAATCAGCCCCAGCATTTT.

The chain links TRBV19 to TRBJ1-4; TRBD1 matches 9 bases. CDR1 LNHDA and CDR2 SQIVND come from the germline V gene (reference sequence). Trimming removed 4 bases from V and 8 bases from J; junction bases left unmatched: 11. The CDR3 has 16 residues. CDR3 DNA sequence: TGTGCCAGTAGTACCTCAGGAGGGACAGGGCTGGAAAAACTGTTTTTT. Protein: CASSTSGGTGLEKLFF.

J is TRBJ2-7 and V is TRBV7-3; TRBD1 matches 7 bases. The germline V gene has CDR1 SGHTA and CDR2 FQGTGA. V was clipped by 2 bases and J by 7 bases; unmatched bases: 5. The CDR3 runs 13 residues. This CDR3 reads CASSLAGTEEQYF. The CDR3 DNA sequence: TGTGCCAGCAGCTTAGCCGGGACAGAAGAGCAGTACTTC.

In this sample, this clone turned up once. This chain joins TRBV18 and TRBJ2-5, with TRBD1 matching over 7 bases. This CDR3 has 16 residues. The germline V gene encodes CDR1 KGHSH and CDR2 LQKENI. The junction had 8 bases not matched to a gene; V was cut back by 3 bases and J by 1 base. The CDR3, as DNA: TGTGCCAGCTCACCGCCAATGGGACAGATCCAAGAGACCCAGTACTTC. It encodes CASSPPMGQIQETQYF.

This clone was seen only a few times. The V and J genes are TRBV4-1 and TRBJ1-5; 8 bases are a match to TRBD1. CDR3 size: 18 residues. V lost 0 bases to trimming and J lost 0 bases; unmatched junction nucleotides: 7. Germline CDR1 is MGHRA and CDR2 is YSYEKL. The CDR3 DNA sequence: TGCGCCAGCAGCCAAGACCCCGGGACAGGTGGTAGCAATCAGCCCCAGCATTTT. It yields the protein CASSQDPGTGGSNQPQHF.

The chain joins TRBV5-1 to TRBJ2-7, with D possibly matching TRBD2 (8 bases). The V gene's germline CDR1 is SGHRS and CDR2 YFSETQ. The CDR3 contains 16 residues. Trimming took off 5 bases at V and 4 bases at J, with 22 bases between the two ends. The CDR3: CASSPRRQGGGYEQYF. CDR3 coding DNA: TGCGCCAGCAGTCCCAGGAGACAGGGCGGGGGGTACGAGCAGTACTTC.